This TCR beta chain was captured by sequencing in a study of cytomegalovirus exposure and HLA in healthy donors. Study-level findings and limits: Researchers reported in a later analysis that a missense DCLRE1C variant was tied to TCR beta V- and J-gene trimming. TCR beta sequences reportedly predicted the HLA-A and HLA-B alleles of most subjects accurately. CMV serostatus was the sole immune exposure information available.

As regards this clone: Its target is unknown.

Both 60 Vbeta primers and 13 Jbeta primers went into the PCR. TCRdb's copy holds only in-frame clones and misses some; the assay was immunoSEQ multiplex PCR. Here the sample spans some 150,000 clones, over 75% being singletons. The sequence was collected from a man in his forties in good health and CMV-seronegative. The specimen was PBMCs.

In DNA, the CDR3 is TGTGCCAGCAGTGACAGGGGCACCGGGGAGCTGTTTTTT. Translated: CASSDRGTGELFF. The chain recombines TRBV6-4 with TRBJ2-2; a possible D gene is TRBD1 (5 bases). Germline assignment: CDR1 MRHNA and CDR2 SNTAGT. This CDR3 is 13 amino acids long. Trimming shortened V by 2 bases and J by 4 bases, and 5 bases separated the two germline ends.